What follows are 7 T cell receptor beta chains derived from one specimen sequenced in a study of PD-L1 blockade in urothelial cancer. Described time point: pretreatment peripheral blood. Only in-frame clones appear in the TCRdb table, and some are missing; sequencing was by immunoSEQ multiplex PCR. There are just under 50,000 clones in the sample; about 88% occur only once, and over 3% lies in the top ten. Source: PBMCs, taken around atezolizumab (anti-PD-L1) treatment. All receptors derive from a man between 65 and 80 years old with urothelial cancer.

CDR3 amino acids: CASSRRGTVNEKLFF. The CDR3 DNA reads as TGTGCCAGCAGCCGACGAGGGACAGTTAATGAAAAACTGTTTTTT. This sequence joins TRBV7-9 and TRBJ1-4; 7 bases are a match to TRBD1. The CDR3 is made up of 15 amino acids. Germline V gene data show CDR1 as SEHNR and CDR2 as FQNEAQ (reference sequence). J lost 4 bases, V lost 5 bases, and 7 bases had no gene match.

This rearrangement joins TRBV7-8 to TRBJ1-2, with D perhaps TRBD1 (5 bases). Germline CDR1 reads SGHVS; CDR2 reads FQNEAQ. The CDR3 is 14 residues long. V dropped 5 bases and J dropped 1 base, with 11 bases sitting between them. Here the CDR3 DNA reads TGTGCCAGCAGCGGAAACAGGAATAACTATGGCTACACCTTC. It specifies CASSGNRNNYGYTF.

This clone is a singleton in its sample. The chain couples TRBV5-6 to TRBJ2-7, with 9 bases that match TRBD1. The CDR3 length is 15 residues. J was trimmed by 3 bases and V by 5 bases; bases with no gene match: 9. The germline CDR1 and CDR2 sequences are SGHDT and YYEEEE. The CDR3 region has the DNA TGTGCCAGCAGTCGGACGGGACAGGGACACTACGAGCAGTACTTC. This encodes CASSRTGQGHYEQYF.

This clone was counted a few times. The V call is TRBV7-3, the J call TRBJ2-1, with TRBD2 as a possible D gene (5 bases). Germline lookup yields CDR1 SGHTA and CDR2 FQGTGA. The CDR3 has 15 residues. The V gene lost 2 bases and the J gene lost 7 bases, with 15 bases spanning the gap. Here the CDR3 reads CASSLGPTPGNEQFF. Written as DNA, the CDR3 is TGTGCCAGCAGCTTAGGTCCCACGCCGGGGAATGAGCAGTTCTTC.

This chain connects TRBV7-6 to TRBJ1-2; 8 bases are shared with TRBD1. Germline trimming cut 3 bases from V and 6 bases from J; bases unmatched to any gene: 9. Germline V lookup: CDR1 SGHVS, CDR2 FNYEAQ. This CDR3 has 15 amino acids. The CDR3 is CASSLGPTGGHGYTF. In DNA, the CDR3 is TGTGCCAGCAGCTTGGGACCCACAGGGGGACATGGCTACACCTTC.

Comments on this clone: Sequence at one end of the junction differs from germline and may be a read error. The V and J genes are TRBV15 and TRBJ1-2; D perhaps matches TRBD1 (5 bases). The germline CDR1 and CDR2 sequences are LNHNV and YYDKDF (reference sequence). CDR3 size: 12 residues. CDR3 coding DNA: TGTGCCACCAGCCCTGGCTGGAGGGACGTCGCCTTC. It specifies CATSPGWRDVAF. The whole variable domain, filled in from reference TRBV15 and TRBJ1-2, reads DAMVIQNPRYQVTQFGKPVTLSCSQTLNHNVMYWYQQKSSQAPKLLFHYYDKDFNNEADTPDNFQSRRPNTSFCFLDIRSPGLGDTAMYLCATSPGWRDVAFGSGTRLTVV.

The gene calls are TRBV5-4 and TRBJ2-5; TRBD2 might be the D (5 bases). From germline, CDR1 is SGHNT and CDR2 YYREEE (reference sequence). The CDR3 is made up of 13 amino acids. V gave up 0 bases and J gave up 5 bases, with 8 bases separating them. CDR3 loop: CASSLGGAETQYF. The CDR3 nucleotides read TGTGCCAGCAGCTTGGGGGGAGCGGAGACCCAGTACTTC.